Below, 22 T cell receptor beta chains from the same sample are listed, as sequenced in a study of blood T cell repertoires in COVID-19. Assay: immunoSEQ multiplex PCR; the TCRdb copy retains only in-frame clones and omits some. The sample holds around 92,000 clones, approximately 89% seen once. The sample comprised peripheral blood. The receptors were sampled from a woman aged 80 or older with active COVID-19.

The chain uses TRBV28 and TRBJ2-1, with D maybe TRBD1 (6 bases). Trimming left V 3 bases short and J 4 bases short, with 10 bases between. The CDR3 covers 14 residues. The germline V gene encodes CDR1 MDHEN and CDR2 SYDVKM. In DNA form, the CDR3 reads TGTGCCAGCAGTTTGGAACAGGGATACAATGAGCAGTTCTTC. This codes for CASSLEQGYNEQFF. The whole variable domain, filled in from reference TRBV28 and TRBJ2-1, reads DVKVTQSSRYLVKRTGEKVFLECVQDMDHENMFWYRQDPGLGLRLIYFSYDVKMKEKGDIPEGYSVSREKKERFSLILESASTNQTSMYLCASSLEQGYNEQFFGPGTRLTVL.

This clone was counted a few times. The chain combines TRBV28 with TRBJ2-2, with 8 bases aligning to TRBD1. J gave up 2 bases and V 3 bases, and 11 bases lay outside the gene matches. This CDR3 has 18 amino acids. The germline V gene encodes CDR1 MDHEN and CDR2 SYDVKM. DNA of the CDR3: TGTGCCAGCAGTTTTCCTAACGACAGGGGCCTTAACACCGGGGAGCTGTTTTTT. Protein product: CASSFPNDRGLNTGELFF. The entire variable domain, with the rest obtained from reference TRBV28 and TRBJ2-2, is as follows: DVKVTQSSRYLVKRTGEKVFLECVQDMDHENMFWYRQDPGLGLRLIYFSYDVKMKEKGDIPEGYSVSREKKERFSLILESASTNQTSMYLCASSFPNDRGLNTGELFFGEGSRLTVL.

The chain recombines TRBV6-2 or TRBV6-3 with TRBJ2-1, with a possible D match to TRBD1 (5 bases). There are 14 residues in the CDR3. Germline V lookup: CDR1 MNHEY, CDR2 SVGEGT. V gave up 4 bases and J gave up 6 bases, with 13 bases separating them. CDR3 residues: CASSFQGRVNEQFF. CDR3 DNA sequence: TGTGCCAGCAGTTTTCAGGGCCGCGTCAATGAGCAGTTCTTC.

The gene calls are TRBV4-1 and TRBJ2-7, with D possibly matching TRBD2 (6 bases). V dropped 4 bases and J dropped 3 bases, with 16 bases sitting between them. The CDR3 totals 15 residues. Germline loops: CDR1 MGHRA, CDR2 YSYEKL. Written as DNA, the CDR3 is TGCGCCAGCAGCCCTGTGGACGGAGGGGTCTACGAGCAGTACTTC. It is translated as CASSPVDGGVYEQYF.

The chain has TRBV28 and TRBJ2-1; 7 nucleotides align to TRBD2. V gave up 6 bases and J gave up 2 bases; unmatched junction bases: 10. Germline assignment: CDR1 MDHEN and CDR2 SYDVKM. This CDR3 comprises 16 residues. Here the CDR3 DNA reads TGTGCCAGCAGGGGACGACTAGCCAAGGCCTACAATGAGCAGTTCTTC. Translating it yields CASRGRLAKAYNEQFF.

The gene calls are TRBV28 and TRBJ2-5, with D possibly matching TRBD1 (6 bases). Germline CDR1 and CDR2: MDHEN and SYDVKM. V shed 5 bases and J shed 3 bases, with 10 bases lying between them. This CDR3 is built from 13 residues. CDR3 sequence: CASSTDREETQYF. CDR3 bases: TGTGCCAGCAGTACGGACAGAGAAGAGACCCAGTACTTC.

This clone was seen only once. The rearrangement links TRBV29-1 to TRBJ2-1, with TRBD2 matching 9 bases. The germline V gene has CDR1 SQVTM and CDR2 ANQGSEA. The CDR3 extends over 15 amino acids. V lost 7 bases, J lost 9 bases, and 16 bases stayed unmatched. The CDR3 nucleotides read TGCAGCGCCTGGGGGCGGGAGGGCCGATTCGGTGAGCAGTTCTTC. Translation: CSAWGREGRFGEQFF.

The rearrangement links TRBV18 to TRBJ1-1; TRBD1 matches 11 bases. Trimming at V came to 3 bases and at J to 0 bases, leaving 6 bases not matched to a gene. Looked up from germline, CDR1 is KGHSH and CDR2 is LQKENI. This CDR3 has 17 amino acids. The CDR3 loop is CASSPIGTGGMNTEAFF. CDR3 nucleotides: TGTGCCAGCTCACCTATAGGGACAGGGGGAATGAACACTGAAGCTTTCTTT.

The chain couples TRBV5-5 to TRBJ2-3; unclear D gene. The germline gives CDR1 SGHKS, CDR2 YYEKEE (reference sequence). The CDR3 consists of 13 residues. V lost 2 bases to trimming and J lost 5 bases, with 9 bases between them. The CDR3 loop reads CASSFSSEDTQYF. In DNA, the CDR3 is TGTGCCAGCAGCTTCTCCAGTGAAGATACGCAGTATTTT.

The V gene is TRBV28, the J gene TRBJ1-5, with 7 positions matching TRBD1. Germline V gives CDR1 MDHEN, CDR2 SYDVKM. This CDR3 comprises 15 residues. V lost 6 bases and J lost 7; bases outside the gene matches: 12. The CDR3 loop reads CASSLPGDRTQPQHF. CDR3 bases: TGTGCCAGCAGCCTTCCGGGGGACAGAACACAGCCCCAGCATTTT.

The chain uses TRBV5-1 and TRBJ2-2, with D possibly being TRBD2 (5 bases). Germline V CDR1 and CDR2: SGHRS, YFSETQ. V was trimmed by 7 bases and J by 1 base, leaving 11 bases between them. The CDR3 runs to 14 residues. CDR3 sequence reads: CASGRTVNTGELFF. Here the CDR3 DNA reads TGCGCCAGCGGCCGGACTGTGAACACCGGGGAGCTGTTTTTT.

This clone is classed as medium-sized. The chain recombines TRBV27 with TRBJ2-7, with a weak D call TRBD2 (6 bases). The ends were cut back, 5 bases at V and 7 bases at J, with 18 bases in the middle. The CDR3 totals 14 residues. Germline V gene lookup returns CDR1 MNHEY and CDR2 SMNVEV (reference sequence). The CDR3 DNA sequence: TGTGCCAGCAGTAGACTAGTATTACGGCGGGAGCAGTACTTC. Protein sequence: CASSRLVLRREQYF.

The V gene is TRBV7-9, the J gene TRBJ2-4; the match to TRBD1 covers 7 bases. V shed 6 bases, J shed 6 bases, and the junction held 14 bases outside the gene matches. The CDR3 covers 16 residues. Germline V gives CDR1 SEHNR, CDR2 FQNEAQ (reference sequence). CDR3 DNA: TGTGCCAGCAGACCTCCGCGGACAGGTCTGGTAAACATTCAGTACTTC. Encoded protein: CASRPPRTGLVNIQYF.

This rearrangement joins TRBV7-2 to TRBJ2-5; 13 positions agree with TRBD2. Trimming removed 5 bases from V and 5 bases from J; junction bases left unmatched: 8. Germline-derived CDR1 and CDR2 are SGHTA and FQGNSA. The CDR3 extends over 16 amino acids. The CDR3 sequence is CASSQTSGRPGETQYF. The CDR3 DNA sequence: TGTGCCAGCAGCCAGACTAGCGGGAGGCCGGGGGAGACCCAGTACTTC.

This rearrangement joins TRBV3-1 (or the pseudogene TRBV3-2) to TRBJ2-5; 7 bases are a match to TRBD2. The CDR3 runs to 15 residues. Losses at the gene ends were 0 bases for V and 2 bases for J; bases not matched to a gene: 3. Germline-derived CDR1 and CDR2 are LGHDT and YNNKEL (reference sequence). In DNA, the CDR3 is TGTGCCAGCAGCCAAGATCGGGGGGTACAAGAGACCCAGTACTTC. It codes for CASSQDRGVQETQYF.

V and J are TRBV3-1 (or the pseudogene TRBV3-2) and TRBJ2-1, with TRBD2 matching over 7 bases. CDR1 and CDR2 from the germline V gene are LGHDT and YNNKEL (reference sequence). CDR3 length: 14 amino acids. V shed 4 bases, J shed 5 bases, and the junction held 5 bases outside the gene matches. The CDR3 loop is CASSPSGLHNEQFF. The CDR3 region has the DNA TGTGCCAGCAGCCCTAGCGGTTTACACAATGAGCAGTTCTTC.

The CDR3 region has the DNA TGTGCCAGCAGCGCGACAGGGTTGAGTGACGAGCAGTACTTC. Translating gives CASSATGLSDEQYF. The chain has TRBV6-6 and TRBJ2-7; 7 bases agree with TRBD1. CDR1 MNHNY and CDR2 SVGAGI come from the germline V gene (reference sequence). The V segment lost 6 bases and the J segment 5 bases; nucleotides outside the gene matches: 10. The CDR3 runs 14 residues.

The chain joins TRBV4-3 to TRBJ2-5; 9 bases map to TRBD1. Germline V gene sequence: CDR1 LGHNA, CDR2 YSLEER. CDR3 length: 19 residues. Losses at the gene ends were 1 base for V and 3 bases for J; bases not matched to a gene: 15. This chain's CDR3 is CASSQVPHDRGLIKETQYF. The CDR3 bases are TGCGCCAGCAGCCAAGTTCCTCATGACAGGGGGTTAATCAAAGAGACCCAGTACTTC.

The V gene is TRBV12-3 or TRBV12-4, the J gene TRBJ2-5; D not certain. Trimming took 5 bases from V and 4 from J, leaving 8 bases between them. The CDR3 length is 12 residues. The CDR3 DNA sequence: TGTGCCAGCAGTCGATGGGCAGAGACCCAGTACTTC. Translated, it gives CASSRWAETQYF.

The chain has TRBV5-6 and TRBJ1-2, with 9 bases that match TRBD1. Germline V gives CDR1 SGHDT, CDR2 YYEEEE. Trimming removed 1 base from V and 4 bases from J; junction bases left unmatched: 8. The CDR3 runs 16 residues. The CDR3 nucleotides are TGTGCCAGCAGCTTGATCTCACAGGGGGCAGTCTATGGCTACACCTTC. Its translation is CASSLISQGAVYGYTF.

The chain is built from TRBV4-1 and TRBJ1-4; 10 positions match TRBD1. V gave up 1 base and J gave up 6 bases; unmatched junction bases: 2. From germline, CDR1 is MGHRA and CDR2 YSYEKL. This CDR3 region has 15 residues. In DNA, the CDR3 is TGCGCCAGCAGCCAAGGACAGGGGGCAGATGAAAAACTGTTTTTT. It translates to CASSQGQGADEKLFF.

This chain connects TRBV29-1 to TRBJ1-2; D is uncertain. The CDR3 runs to 13 residues. CDR1 and CDR2 from the germline V gene are SQVTM and ANQGSEA. The ends were cut back, 5 bases at V and 2 bases at J, with 12 bases in the middle. The CDR3 here is CSVREETNYGYTF. The CDR3 coding sequence is TGCAGCGTTCGGGAAGAGACCAACTATGGCTACACCTTC.